One and the same sample provided the 7 T cell receptor beta chains below, sequenced in a study of T cell repertoires in cytomegalovirus infection. TCRdb ran MiXCR on the reads and lists one entry per CDR3 protein. The repertoire has about 920,000 distinct CDR3 sequences, roughly 30% of them found once; the top ten carry 11% to 15%. These receptors' targets are unknown. The sample here was cultured CD8+ T cells from PBMCs, taken from culture after CMV antigen stimulation. The receptors derive from a human donor in good health (CMV status not recorded). Some clones in this sample may be carry-over from other donors' samples.

This clonotype was seen a few times. This sequence joins TRBV12-5 and TRBJ1-2; 12 positions agree with TRBD1. This CDR3 spans 17 amino acids. Per the germline V gene, CDR1 is LGHNT and CDR2 is FRNRAP. V lost 2 bases, J lost 6 bases, and 10 bases stayed unmatched. The CDR3 DNA follows: TGTGCTAGTGGTTTGAAATTGAACCGGGACAGGGGGCATGGCTACACCTTC. It codes for CASGLKLNRDRGHGYTF.

The V and J genes are TRBV19 and TRBJ2-1; no clear D gene. Germline lookup yields CDR1 LNHDA and CDR2 SQIVND (reference sequence). This CDR3 is built from 14 residues. V gave up 2 bases and J gave up 5 bases, with 10 bases separating them. CDR3 bases: TGTGCCAGTAGTATACTGGGTATTAACAATGAGCAGTTCTTC. Translating gives CASSILGINNEQFF.

CDR3 sequence: CAVFGGNYGYTF. CDR3 bases: TGTGCCGTGTTCGGCGGAAACTATGGCTACACCTTC. V and J are TRBV6-6 and TRBJ1-2; the D is unclear. The CDR3 consists of 12 residues. CDR1 and CDR2 from the germline V gene are MNHNY and SVGAGI (reference sequence). V was clipped by 11 bases and J by 2 bases, with 12 bases between them.

The chain is built from TRBV5-6 and TRBJ1-5; TRBD1 matches at 8 bases. The CDR3 has 17 amino acids. The germline V gene encodes CDR1 SGHDT and CDR2 YYEEEE. J lost 8 bases, V lost 1 base, and 14 bases had no gene match. The CDR3, as DNA: TGTGCCAGCAGCTTGACCCGTACAGACAGGGGAAGAAAGCCCCAGCATTTT. Protein sequence: CASSLTRTDRGRKPQHF.

This clonotype was found many times. The chain links TRBV7-2 to TRBJ2-5; the D call may be TRBD1 or TRBD2 (5 bases each). There are 16 residues in the CDR3. Per germline, CDR1 SGHTA and CDR2 FQGNSA. Trimming stripped 5 bases from V and 4 bases from J, with 20 bases between. CDR3: CASSEGQGFRGETQYF. CDR3 DNA: TGTGCCAGCAGCGAGGGGCAGGGTTTCCGAGGAGAGACCCAGTACTTC.

A few counts support this clonotype. The chain carries TRBV7-8 and TRBJ2-1; the D gene is possibly TRBD1 (6 bases). Germline V CDR1 and CDR2: SGHVS, FQNEAQ. This CDR3 region has 12 residues. Trimming pared 2 bases from V and 10 bases from J, leaving 9 bases between. The CDR3 reads CASSLSRGEQFF. The CDR3 nucleotides are TGTGCCAGCAGCTTAAGCAGGGGAGAGCAGTTCTTC.

This clonotype was found a few times. The chain has TRBV19 and TRBJ2-5, with 11 bases lining up with TRBD1. CDR1 is LNHDA, CDR2 SQIVND, per germline (reference sequence). With V trimmed by 5 bases and J by 3 bases, 5 bases remained unmatched. The CDR3 has 15 amino acids. Here the CDR3 reads CASSFRDRGEETQYF. Written as DNA, the CDR3 is TGTGCCAGTAGTTTCCGGGACAGGGGGGAAGAGACCCAGTACTTC.